The 32 T cell receptor beta chains presented below share a single source sample, sequenced in a study of shared clonotypes between healthy human individuals. Assay used: immunoSEQ multiplex PCR; TCRdb lists only in-frame clones, some missing. Among millions of clones, around nine tenths were seen once, and the ten largest hold about 0.13%. Material: naive CD4+ T cells sorted from blood. This sample's subset: CD45RA+ positively selected. These receptor sequences come from a man between 18 and 35 years old in good health.

The gene calls are TRBV30 and TRBJ1-5; 9 nucleotides line up with TRBD1. V dropped 2 bases and J dropped 6; count of bases not matched to a gene: 8. CDR1 is GTSNPN, CDR2 SVGIG, per germline (reference sequence). The CDR3 covers 15 residues. Here the CDR3 reads CAWSQQGAAGQPQHF. The CDR3 DNA follows: TGTGCCTGGAGTCAACAGGGGGCGGCCGGTCAGCCCCAGCATTTT.

The rearrangement links TRBV18 to TRBJ1-5; D is possibly TRBD1 (6 bases). Germline CDR1 reads KGHSH; CDR2 reads LQKENI. The V and J ends lost 3 bases and 3 bases respectively, with 12 bases between them. The CDR3 runs 15 residues. This CDR3 reads CASSPGAGDNQPQHF. The CDR3 region has the DNA TGTGCCAGCTCACCCGGCGCAGGGGACAATCAGCCCCAGCATTTT.

This chain connects TRBV10-3 to TRBJ2-1; 12 bases align to TRBD2. V lost 0 bases, J lost 7 bases, and 4 bases stayed unmatched. The germline V gene has CDR1 ENHRY and CDR2 SYGVKD. This CDR3 has 16 amino acids. DNA of the CDR3: TGTGCCATCAGTGAGTCGGCTAGCGGGAGGGAGAATGAGCAGTTCTTC. This gives the protein CAISESASGRENEQFF.

The V and J genes are TRBV14 and TRBJ2-2; 10 bases are a match to TRBD2. The CDR3 totals 16 residues. Germline V CDR1 and CDR2: SGHDN, FVKESK. Trimming cost V 3 bases and J 4 bases; bases outside gene matches: 5. CDR3: CASSHVSGRITGELFF. CDR3 bases: TGTGCCAGCAGCCACGTTAGCGGGAGGATCACCGGGGAGCTGTTTTTT.

The chain links TRBV9 to TRBJ2-7; 9 nucleotides line up with TRBD2. Germline V gene lookup returns CDR1 SGDLS and CDR2 YYNGEE. CDR3 size: 16 residues. V gave up 0 bases and J gave up 3 bases; unmatched junction bases: 7. The CDR3 nucleotides read TGTGCCAGCAGCGTAGATCTAGCGGGATCAGTCTACGAGCAGTACTTC. Residues: CASSVDLAGSVYEQYF.

The V call is TRBV28, the J call TRBJ1-4; D is undetermined. The CDR3 has 13 amino acids. The V and J ends lost 6 bases and 6 bases respectively, with 11 bases between them. The germline gives CDR1 MDHEN, CDR2 SYDVKM. In DNA form, the CDR3 reads TGTGCCAGCAGGGTCCCCCCGGATGAAAAACTGTTTTTT. This codes for CASRVPPDEKLFF.

This clone was found a few times. J is TRBJ1-1 and V is TRBV30, with 10 nucleotides matching TRBD1. The CDR3 totals 14 residues. The V gene's germline CDR1 is GTSNPN and CDR2 SVGIG (reference sequence). Trimming cost V 1 base and J 4 bases; bases outside gene matches: 3. In DNA form, the CDR3 reads TGTGCCTGGAGTGATTGGACAGGGGGCACTGAAGCTTTCTTT. It translates to CAWSDWTGGTEAFF.

The chain joins TRBV19 to TRBJ1-1; D is possibly TRBD1 (5 bases). Germline V gives CDR1 LNHDA, CDR2 SQIVND (reference sequence). The germline V and J ends were trimmed by 3 bases and 6 bases, with 14 bases remaining between them. CDR3 length equals 14 residues. CDR3 loop: CASSIQGSKAEAFF. CDR3 DNA sequence: TGTGCCAGTAGTATCCAGGGCAGTAAAGCTGAAGCTTTCTTT.

This clone has only one observation. This chain uses TRBV16 with TRBJ2-3; 8 nucleotides align to TRBD1. J gave up 0 bases and V 2 bases, and 7 bases lay outside the gene matches. This CDR3 is 17 amino acids long. Germline loops: CDR1 KGHSY, CDR2 FQNENV. CDR3 nucleotide sequence: TGTGCCAGCAGCCAACTGGGACAGGCGACTAGCACAGATACGCAGTATTTT. Translating it yields CASSQLGQATSTDTQYF.

The chain recombines TRBV5-1 with TRBJ2-4, with D perhaps TRBD1 (6 bases). Trimming removed 1 base from V and 8 bases from J, with 10 bases in between. Germline V CDR1 and CDR2: SGHRS, YFSETQ. The CDR3 contains 13 residues. The CDR3: CASSLTGIDIQYF. In nucleotides, the CDR3 is TGCGCCAGCAGCTTGACAGGGATCGACATTCAGTACTTC. Drawing the rest from reference TRBV5-1 and TRBJ2-4, the complete variable domain is KAGVTQTPRYLIKTRGQQVTLSCSPISGHRSVSWYQQTPGQGLQFLFEYFSETQRNKGNFPGRFSGRQFSNSRSEMNVSTLELGDSALYLCASSLTGIDIQYFGAGTRLSVL.

In the case of this clone: Different DNA sequences within this sample yield the same CDR3. The chain has TRBV19 and TRBJ1-6; 9 bases map to TRBD1. The CDR3 totals 13 residues. With 6 bases clipped from V and 8 bases from J, the junction kept 2 bases outside the gene matches. In germline, CDR1 is LNHDA, CDR2 SQIVND (reference sequence). The CDR3 here is CASRDRGDSPLHF. CDR3 sequence (DNA): TGTGCCAGTAGGGACAGGGGCGATTCACCCCTCCACTTT.

V is TRBV19 and J is TRBJ2-3; 11 nucleotides match TRBD2. V lost 8 bases to trimming and J lost 3 bases; unmatched junction nucleotides: 13. Germline CDR1 is LNHDA and CDR2 is SQIVND (reference sequence). The CDR3 has 17 amino acids. The CDR3 spells CASGDGGLAGGTDTQYF. The CDR3 region has the DNA TGTGCCAGTGGCGACGGCGGTCTAGCGGGAGGTACAGATACGCAGTATTTT.

The gene calls are TRBV4-2 and TRBJ2-3; 12 nucleotides match TRBD2. Trimming cost V 2 bases and J 3 bases; bases outside gene matches: 9. Germline-derived CDR1 and CDR2 are LGHNA and YNFKEQ. The CDR3 runs to 18 residues. CDR3 amino acids: CASSQRLAGGPVTDTQYF. The CDR3 DNA follows: TGTGCCAGCAGCCAAAGGCTAGCGGGGGGGCCGGTAACAGATACGCAGTATTTT.

The chain is built from TRBV19 and TRBJ1-1; TRBD1 is a possible D gene (6 bases). The CDR3 sequence is 13 residues long. The V end lost 7 bases, the J end lost 1 base, and 10 bases lay between the germline ends. Germline lookup yields CDR1 LNHDA and CDR2 SQIVND (reference sequence). The CDR3 here is CASKLGQNTEAFF. In nucleotides, the CDR3 is TGTGCCAGTAAGCTGGGACAGAACACTGAAGCTTTCTTT.

The gene calls are TRBV6-5 and TRBJ1-1; D gene uncertain. The germline V gene has CDR1 MNHEY and CDR2 SVGAGI. The CDR3 runs to 13 residues. Trimming removed 6 bases at V and 1 base at J, with 9 bases between. CDR3 loop: CASRGYRNTEAFF. The CDR3 nucleotides read TGTGCCAGCAGAGGGTATAGGAACACTGAAGCTTTCTTT.

The chain recombines TRBV6-1 with TRBJ1-6; D is possibly TRBD1 (5 bases). The germline V gene has CDR1 MNHNS and CDR2 SASEGT. The ends were cut back, 7 bases at V and 4 bases at J, with 11 bases in the middle. The length of the CDR3 is 14 residues. The CDR3 is CASTLDMYNSPLHF. Here the CDR3 DNA reads TGTGCCAGCACCCTGGACATGTATAATTCACCCCTCCACTTT.

CDR3 DNA sequence: TGTGCCAGCAGCTTATTCGGGGAGAGCTCCTACAATGAGCAGTTCTTC. Translation gives CASSLFGESSYNEQFF. The chain links TRBV7-3 to TRBJ2-1; weak D call: TRBD2 (5 bases). Trimming stripped 2 bases from V and 0 bases from J, with 11 bases between. Germline V gene data show CDR1 as SGHTA and CDR2 as FQGTGA. This CDR3 contains 16 residues.

CDR3 protein: CASSLPGLAGGAGELFF. DNA of the CDR3: TGTGCCAGCAGCCTCCCGGGACTAGCTGGTGGTGCCGGGGAGCTGTTTTTT. The chain recombines TRBV5-4 with TRBJ2-2, with 9 bases matching TRBD2. The CDR3 has 17 amino acids. J gave up 6 bases and V 4 bases, and 13 bases lay outside the gene matches. Germline V gene sequence: CDR1 SGHNT, CDR2 YYREEE (reference sequence).

The rearrangement uses TRBV6-1 and TRBJ2-7, with no clear D. The germline V and J ends were trimmed by 5 bases and 2 bases, with 16 bases remaining between them. This CDR3 is built from 15 residues. The germline V gene has CDR1 MNHNS and CDR2 SASEGT. CDR3 sequence: CASSSGPESTYEQYF. The DNA of the CDR3 is TGTGCCAGCAGTTCCGGCCCCGAATCAACCTACGAGCAGTACTTC.

As regards this clone: This sample also contains other DNA sequences that code for the same CDR3. CDR3 protein: CASSLLASGANVLTF. CDR3 nucleotides: TGCGCCAGCAGCTTGTTGGCCTCTGGGGCCAACGTCCTGACTTTC. The genes are TRBV5-1 and TRBJ2-6; no clear D gene. Per germline, CDR1 SGHRS and CDR2 YFSETQ. The CDR3 is made up of 15 amino acids. V dropped 1 base and J dropped 0 bases, with 5 bases sitting between them.

The chain joins TRBV29-1 to TRBJ2-5; D unresolved. Germline values: CDR1 SQVTM, CDR2 ANQGSEA. The V gene lost 7 bases and the J gene lost 7 bases, with 10 bases spanning the gap. The CDR3 spans 10 residues. CDR3 amino acids: CSARTTTQYF. In nucleotides, the CDR3 is TGCAGCGCCAGAACGACGACCCAGTACTTC.

The chain combines TRBV7-9 with TRBJ2-5; D is tentatively TRBD1 or TRBD2 (5 bases each). Trimming stripped 5 bases from V and 4 bases from J, with 11 bases between. The CDR3 is 13 residues long. CDR1 SEHNR and CDR2 FQNEAQ come from the germline V gene (reference sequence). The CDR3 DNA sequence: TGTGCCAGCAGCCCCGGTGGGGGAGAGACCCAGTACTTC. Translation gives CASSPGGGETQYF. Together with reference TRBV7-9 and TRBJ2-5, the CDR3 gives the full variable domain: DTGVSQNPRHKITKRGQNVTFRCDPISEHNRLYWYRQTLGQGPEFLTYFQNEAQLEKSRLLSDRFSAERPKGSFSTLEIQRTEQGDSAMYLCASSPGGGETQYFGPGTRLLVL.

Concerning this clone itself: At one end the junction does not follow the germline gene, possibly because of a read error. The chain joins TRBV7-7 to TRBJ2-3; possible D gene TRBD2, 7 bases. Per the germline V gene, CDR1 is SSHAT and CDR2 is FNYEAQ (reference sequence). The CDR3 sequence is 16 residues long. The DNA for the CDR3 is TGTGCTAGCAGCTTGGGGGCTGGGGGGGCCGCAGATACGCAGTATTTT. It yields the protein CASSLGAGGAADTQYF.

Details on this clone: This specimen includes other DNA sequences encoding the same CDR3. The rearrangement joins TRBV7-9 to TRBJ2-5; TRBD2 aligns across 12 bases. The trim removed 4 bases at V and 2 bases at J, leaving 2 bases unmatched. CDR1 and CDR2 from the germline V gene are SEHNR and FQNEAQ (reference sequence). The CDR3 spans 15 residues. CDR3 coding DNA: TGTGCCAGCAGCTACCTAGCGGGGGGGCAAGAGACCCAGTACTTC. This translates into CASSYLAGGQETQYF. Full variable domain (outside the CDR3, taken from reference TRBV7-9 and TRBJ2-5): DTGVSQNPRHKITKRGQNVTFRCDPISEHNRLYWYRQTLGQGPEFLTYFQNEAQLEKSRLLSDRFSAERPKGSFSTLEIQRTEQGDSAMYLCASSYLAGGQETQYFGPGTRLLVL.

This sequence joins TRBV29-1 and TRBJ1-1; D not resolved. The length of the CDR3 is 12 residues. The V and J ends lost 7 bases and 0 bases respectively, with 9 bases between them. The V gene's germline CDR1 is SQVTM and CDR2 ANQGSEA. As DNA, the CDR3 is TGCAGCGGCGGCGGGATGAACACTGAAGCTTTCTTT. Translated: CSGGGMNTEAFF.

About this clone itself: The identical CDR3 is also encoded by other nucleotide sequences in the sample. This chain links TRBV29-1 with TRBJ1-2; 12 bases agree with TRBD1. The V segment lost 6 bases and the J segment 2 bases; nucleotides outside the gene matches: 1. The CDR3 loop spans 13 amino acids. CDR1 is SQVTM, CDR2 ANQGSEA, per germline. The chain's CDR3 is CSVGQGANYGYTF. CDR3 bases: TGCAGCGTGGGACAGGGGGCGAACTATGGCTACACCTTC.

The chain has TRBV25-1 and TRBJ2-1; D may be TRBD1 (5 bases). CDR1 and CDR2 from the germline V gene are MGHDK and SYGVNS. The germline V and J ends were trimmed by 3 bases and 5 bases, with 11 bases remaining between them. The CDR3 is 14 residues long. Here the CDR3 reads CASSDTQGHNEQFF. CDR3 DNA sequence: TGTGCCAGCAGTGACACCCAGGGCCACAATGAGCAGTTCTTC.

This chain uses TRBV7-2 with TRBJ1-1; TRBD1 aligns across 10 bases. The V gene's germline CDR1 is SGHTA and CDR2 FQGNSA. Trimming at V came to 5 bases and at J to 5 bases, leaving 5 bases not matched to a gene. The CDR3 is 14 amino acids. The CDR3 sequence is CASSTGQGRTEAFF. The CDR3 DNA reads as TGTGCCAGCAGCACGGGACAGGGGCGGACTGAAGCTTTCTTT. Variable domain in full (rest from reference TRBV7-2 and TRBJ1-1): GAGVSQSPSNKVTEKGKDVELRCDPISGHTALYWYRQSLGQGLEFLIYFQGNSAPDKSGLPSDRFSAERTGGSVSTLTIQRTQQEDSAVYLCASSTGQGRTEAFFGQGTRLTVV.

V gene TRBV7-2 combines with J gene TRBJ2-3; 11 bases are a match to TRBD2. Germline CDR1 is SGHTA and CDR2 is FQGNSA. This CDR3 spans 15 amino acids. Trimming removed 7 bases from V and 6 bases from J; junction bases left unmatched: 9. DNA for the CDR3: TGTGCCAGCACCAATAGCGGGAGGGGTCTGGATACGCAGTATTTT. The encoded protein is CASTNSGRGLDTQYF. Full variable domain (outside the CDR3, taken from reference TRBV7-2 and TRBJ2-3): GAGVSQSPSNKVTEKGKDVELRCDPISGHTALYWYRQSLGQGLEFLIYFQGNSAPDKSGLPSDRFSAERTGGSVSTLTIQRTQQEDSAVYLCASTNSGRGLDTQYFGPGTRLTVL.

This clone has just one count. The chain is built from TRBV25-1 and TRBJ2-5, with D perhaps matching TRBD1 (6 bases). The V and J ends lost 1 base and 0 bases respectively, with 15 bases between them. The CDR3 covers 17 residues. Germline V CDR1 and CDR2: MGHDK, SYGVNS. The CDR3 region has the DNA TGTGCCAGCAGTGAATGGGGGCAGGGTCGGTACCAAGAGACCCAGTACTTC. Amino acid sequence: CASSEWGQGRYQETQYF.

The DNA for the CDR3 is TGTGCCAGCAGCGTAGCGTCGAGGCTAGGGGAGCTGTTTTTT. Its protein product is CASSVASRLGELFF. The chain uses TRBV9 and TRBJ2-2, with no clear D. The CDR3 loop spans 14 amino acids. Per the germline V gene, CDR1 is SGDLS and CDR2 is YYNGEE. V was clipped by 0 bases and J by 8 bases, with 11 bases between them.

A word on this clone: A read error is possible here, since a much larger clone lies one base away. The rearrangement links TRBV5-6 to TRBJ2-7, with unresolved D. Trimming pared 0 bases from V and 0 bases from J, leaving 4 bases between. Germline V lookup: CDR1 SGHDT, CDR2 YYEEEE. The CDR3 loop spans 13 amino acids. CDR3 region: CASSLDNSYEQYF. CDR3 coding DNA: TGTGCCAGCAGCTTGGACAACTCCTACGAGCAGTACTTC.